The source of this TCR beta chain is a study of siplizumab effects on memory and regulatory T cells. The CDR3 loop spans 16 amino acids. With V trimmed by 0 bases and J by 1 base, 3 bases remained unmatched. CDR1 is MGHRA, CDR2 YSYEKL, per germline. This clone showed up just once. Data came from immunoSEQ multiplex PCR; TCRdb stores just in-frame clones and leaves some out. The table records 100,000 to 120,000 clones, 92% of them present only once. This sequence was found in a human donor in good health. Source material: CD4+ T cells sorted from blood. The V call is TRBV4-1, the J call TRBJ1-5, with 7 bases that match TRBD1. CDR3 in amino acids: CASSQEGQWSNQPQHF. CDR3 in DNA: TGCGCCAGCAGCCAAGAGGGACAGTGGAGCAATCAGCCCCAGCATTTT.